The 3 T cell receptor beta chains listed next were all sequenced from one sample in a study of blood T cell repertoires in COVID-19. Sequencing used immunoSEQ multiplex PCR; TCRdb keeps in-frame clones, though not all of them. The sample has 200,000 or so clones, roughly 85% seen once. Source material: PBMCs or T cells enriched from blood (not recorded which). The source of these receptors is a middle-aged woman with acute COVID-19.

This chain connects TRBV30 to TRBJ1-6, with D perhaps matching TRBD1 (5 bases). Trimming shortened V by 0 bases and J by 9 bases, and 12 bases separated the two germline ends. Germline V CDR1 and CDR2: GTSNPN, SVGIG (reference sequence). This CDR3 is 14 amino acids long. The CDR3 DNA reads TGTGCCTGGAGTGTAAACAGGTGGGGTTCACCCCTCCACTTT. Residues: CAWSVNRWGSPLHF.

This chain connects TRBV6-5 to TRBJ1-1; TRBD1 is a possible D gene (5 bases). V was trimmed by 5 bases and J by 5 bases, leaving 15 bases between them. Germline loops: CDR1 MNHEY, CDR2 SVGAGI. CDR3 length: 14 amino acids. The CDR3 DNA reads as TGTGCCAGCAGTCCCCCCGCGGAGGGGACTGAAGCTTTCTTT. It yields the protein CASSPPAEGTEAFF.

The chain recombines TRBV4-2 with TRBJ2-3; D remains ambiguous. Germline CDR1 reads LGHNA; CDR2 reads YNFKEQ. The V and J ends lost 0 bases and 6 bases respectively, with 4 bases between them. CDR3 size: 12 residues. The CDR3 sequence is CASSQDRDTQYF. Written as DNA, the CDR3 is TGTGCCAGCAGCCAAGATCGTGATACGCAGTATTTT.